Shown below are 5 T cell receptor beta chains from a single sample sequenced in a study of T-cell reconstitution after alpha-beta-depleted transplantation in children (dated by TCRdb to between 2015 and 2016). Libraries were prepared through PCR. The instrument given in TCRdb is Illumina HiSeq 2500. TCR libraries were prepared with molecular barcoding, using unique molecular identifiers to normalize TCRbeta repertoire quantification. TCRdb's own reprocessing of the public reads used fastp at Q25 and MiXCR and kept productive beta chains. One record per CDR3 amino acid sequence lists the most common genes and DNA. The sample records a few hundred thousand distinct CDR3 sequences, around a tenth of which are singletons. The top ten clonotypes cover approximately 7.6% of the sample. The sample's treatment or condition, from its label and the paper: allogeneic hematopoietic cell transplantation with graft depleted of TCRalphabeta T cells and CD19 B cells.

Sequenced here: PBMCs, sampled before TCRalphabeta/CD19-depleted stem cell transplant. The source is a boy in the first two years of life with acute myeloid leukemia, due to receive a stem cell transplant.

The rearrangement uses TRBV19 and TRBJ1-1; D uncertain. The CDR3 is 13 amino acids. The V end lost 5 bases, the J end lost 1 base, and 8 bases lay between the germline ends. Germline CDR1 is LNHDA and CDR2 is SQIVND (reference sequence). CDR3 loop: CASSASKNTEAFF. The CDR3 nucleotides read TGTGCCAGTAGTGCCAGTAAGAACACTGAAGCTTTCTTT.

This clonotype was recorded a few times. The chain employs TRBV2 and TRBJ2-4; D remains unclear. The V end was cut by 3 bases, the J end by 3 bases, with 9 bases between. Looked up from germline, CDR1 is SNHLY and CDR2 is FYNNEI. There are 14 residues in the CDR3. The CDR3 coding sequence is TGTGCCAGCAGTGAGGAGAGATACAAAAACATTCAGTACTTC. Its protein is CASSEERYKNIQYF.

This clonotype showed up many times. The chain carries TRBV5-5 and TRBJ2-7, with 8 bases aligning to TRBD1. After removal of 3 bases from V and 5 bases from J, the junction contained 7 bases not matched to a gene. Germline lookup yields CDR1 SGHKS and CDR2 YYEKEE (reference sequence). CDR3 length: 14 residues. The CDR3 coding sequence is TGTGCCAGCAGCTCTGGACAGGGACTCGACGAGCAGTACTTC. Its protein is CASSSGQGLDEQYF.

This clonotype was detected many times. The chain is built from TRBV5-5 and TRBJ2-3, with TRBD2 matching over 7 bases. The germline gives CDR1 SGHKS, CDR2 YYEKEE (reference sequence). The CDR3 is 17 residues long. V shed 4 bases and J 1 base; nucleotides not matched to a gene: 12. CDR3 sequence: CASSPLRASGGTDTQYF. The CDR3 DNA sequence: TGTGCCAGCAGCCCACTACGGGCTAGCGGAGGCACAGATACGCAGTATTTT.

This clonotype was observed at least ten times. The chain is built from TRBV7-8 and TRBJ2-7; TRBD1 is a possible D gene (6 bases). This CDR3 comprises 13 residues. Germline lookup yields CDR1 SGHVS and CDR2 FQNEAQ. V was pared by 1 base and J by 4 bases, with 8 bases between. The CDR3 nucleotides read TGTGCCAGCAGCTTAGGGGGGCAGTACGAGCAGTACTTC. It codes for CASSLGGQYEQYF.